Included here is one T cell receptor beta chain sequence, with context. The antigen is unknown. Method: immunoSEQ multiplex PCR; TCRdb's copy keeps in-frame clones and lacks some. The data show roughly 150,000 clones, with around nine tenths seen just once and around 2% held by the top ten. The data belong to a study of cytomegalovirus exposure and HLA in healthy donors. Study overall: The same platform was used for the 110 or so validation repertoires and the roughly 640 first-cohort repertoires, a later analysis reported.

Study-level results: High sensitivity and specificity were reportedly achieved when the classifier diagnosed cytomegalovirus status. In vitro, a few CMV-associated chains proved specific for CMV antigens. Subsequent analysis of the 120 or so validation repertoires found a tendency for first-cohort TCR clusters to co-occur.

J lost 3 bases, V lost 5 bases, and 7 bases had no gene match. Germline V gene data show CDR1 as LNHDA and CDR2 as SQIVND (reference sequence). CDR3 length: 15 residues. This TCR came from a woman under 30 in good health and CMV-seronegative. The rearrangement joins TRBV19 to TRBJ1-1; the match to TRBD1 covers 9 bases. The sequencing sample was made of PBMCs. The CDR3 loop is CASSHVQGADTEAFF. As DNA, the CDR3 is TGTGCCAGTAGTCACGTACAGGGGGCGGACACTGAAGCTTTCTTT.